This T cell receptor beta chain was observed in a study of control samples from healthy donors and cancer patients. Here immunoSEQ multiplex PCR was the method, and the copy in TCRdb shows in-frame clones only, minus some. The table records over 100,000 clones, over 75% of them present only once. V lost 5 bases and J lost 1; bases outside the gene matches: 1. The CDR3 extends over 15 amino acids. Germline lookup yields CDR1 MDHEN and CDR2 SYDVKM. The chain recombines TRBV28 with TRBJ1-4, with 10 bases fitting TRBD1. Sequencing was done on a sample of blood. This TCR was recovered from a man aged 50 or older in good health. CDR3 amino acids: CASSDRGRTNEKLFF. Here the CDR3 DNA reads TGTGCCAGCAGTGACAGGGGGCGAACTAATGAAAAACTGTTTTTT.